This T cell receptor beta chain was sequenced in a study of early stage breast cancer tumors. Turning to the study itself: Average read coverage per sample was roughly 9.7-fold. Regarding the study as a whole: In about 85% of the 16 patients, blood comparison separated tumor from normal breast.

Note on this clone: Its target is unknown.

Germline values: CDR1 ENHRY, CDR2 SYGVKD. This CDR3 spans 11 amino acids. Trimming shortened V by 6 bases and J by 3 bases, and 6 bases separated the two germline ends. Some clones are missing from TCRdb's copy, which holds only in-frame ones; the method was immunoSEQ multiplex PCR. The repertoire holds more than 65,000 clones, roughly 80% seen once, with about 4.8% in the top ten. The receptor was isolated from a person aged 35-55 years with breast cancer. The sample was blood. The chain combines TRBV10-3 with TRBJ2-7; D assignment may be TRBD1 or TRBD2 (5 bases each). The CDR3 nucleotides read TGTGCCATCAGGGGGGACTACGAGCAGTACTTC. Residues: CAIRGDYEQYF.